The present T cell receptor beta chain was sequenced within a study of T cells in Graves' hyperthyroidism and ophthalmopathy. RNA transcripts yielded amplified TCR beta CDR3 regions. The HTBI primer set served for first-round RT-PCR of the TCR CDR3. MiXCR, run by TCRdb on the multiplex PCR reads, gives a single entry per CDR3 protein. The sample includes roughly 570,000 distinct CDR3 sequences, about 43% seen only once; the top ten take about 8.3%. This CDR3 spans 15 amino acids. Trimming took off 9 bases at V and 3 bases at J, with 15 bases between the two ends. CDR1 and CDR2 from the germline V gene are SNHLY and FYNNEI. Graves' hyperthyroidism without ophthalmopathy progression within 18 months was termed stable. Thyroid ultrasound, orbital computed tomography, clinical symptoms, and serum thyroxine and TRAb underpinned diagnoses.

The J gene is TRBJ2-6, the V gene TRBV2, with a tentative D call TRBD1 (6 bases). This receptor was taken from a woman between 18 and 29 years old with Graves' hyperthyroidism. The source material was peripheral blood or thyroid tissue (not recorded which). CDR3 amino acids: CASDQGIGGANVLTF. The DNA of the CDR3 is TGTGCCAGTGATCAGGGGATCGGTGGGGCCAACGTCCTGACTTTC.